A single T cell receptor (beta chain) is shown here with its context. Its antigen is as yet unknown. This sample is drawn from a study of OX40 agonist ivuxolimab in advanced cancers. For the study at large: Among those enrolled, mean age was about 60 years (range roughly 20 to 80) and 75% to 85% were male.

With 0 bases removed from V and 5 bases from J, the gap between germline ends came to 9 bases. Germline assignment: CDR1 MNHEY and CDR2 SVGAGI. This CDR3 region has 14 residues. TCRdb's copy holds only in-frame clones and misses some; the assay was immunoSEQ multiplex PCR. The sample shows 65,000 to 95,000 clones, around 88% of them seen only once. Findings and caveats of the study: At doses 0.1 to 3.0 mg/kg, CD4+ and CD8+ clones expanded.

The input for sequencing was CD4+ or CD8+ T cells sorted from blood, taken in a trial of the OX40 agonist ivuxolimab. The chain couples TRBV6-5 to TRBJ2-3; D gene uncertain. The receptor was derived from an adult with an advanced solid tumor such as melanoma, head and neck, liver or kidney cancer. CDR3 in amino acids: CASSYSGPGDTQYF. CDR3 in DNA: TGTGCCAGCAGTTACTCCGGGCCGGGAGATACGCAGTATTTT.